Here is one TCR beta chain with its context. The sample is drawn from a study of CD8+CD57+ T cells in acquired aplastic anemia. Researchers used genomic DNA as the template to profile TCR beta VDJ and CDR3. Each CDR3 protein gets one entry after TCRdb re-called the reads with MiXCR. Here the sample spans around 200,000 distinct CDR3 sequences, less than 50% being singletons. All sequencing subjects had displayed CD8+CD57+ cell expansion on flow cytometry. Each patient carried a diagnosis of severe acquired aplastic anemia. Sequenced: sorted CD4+, CD8+, or CD8+CD57+ T cells (not recorded which) from PBMCs. This TCR was sampled from a human donor with aplastic anemia.

CDR3 region: CATWDSLWNEQFF. The CDR3 coding sequence is TGTGCCACCTGGGACAGTCTCTGGAATGAGCAGTTCTTC. The rearrangement uses TRBV19 and TRBJ2-1; 7 nucleotides align to TRBD1. V lost 10 bases to trimming and J lost 7 bases; unmatched junction nucleotides: 10. Germline CDR1 and CDR2: LNHDA and SQIVND (reference sequence). The CDR3 spans 13 residues. Based on the CDR3 plus reference TRBV19 and TRBJ2-1, the full variable domain is DGGITQSPKYLFRKEGQNVTLSCEQNLNHDAMYWYRQDPGQGLRLIYYSQIVNDFQKGDIAEGYSVSREKKESFPLTVTSAQKNPTAFYLCATWDSLWNEQFFGPGTRLTVL.